A single sample gave rise to the 31 T cell receptor beta chains below, sequenced in a study of cytomegalovirus exposure and HLA in healthy donors. The study ran its PCR with 60 Vbeta and 13 Jbeta primers. The method was immunoSEQ multiplex PCR; TCRdb's version includes in-frame clones alone and lacks a portion of them. The repertoire holds 150,000 or so clones, 70% to 90% seen once, with 2.4% in the top ten. The sample comprised PBMCs. These receptors were taken from a middle-aged man in good health and CMV-seronegative.

The V gene is TRBV25-1, the J gene TRBJ1-2; no reliable D call. The V gene lost 1 base and the J gene lost 6 bases, with 9 bases spanning the gap. The germline V gene has CDR1 MGHDK and CDR2 SYGVNS. The CDR3 covers 13 residues. The CDR3 DNA is TGTGCCAGCAGTGAATCCCGGGGAGATGGCTACACCTTC. Its protein is CASSESRGDGYTF.

Only one count was recorded for this clone. The CDR3 nucleotides are TGTGCCAGCAGCTTGATGGCAGGGGAAGCCTACGAGCAGTACTTC. The encoded protein is CASSLMAGEAYEQYF. The chain joins TRBV5-8 to TRBJ2-7, with D perhaps TRBD1 (6 bases). Trimming took off 1 base at V and 2 bases at J, with 13 bases between the two ends. Germline loops: CDR1 SGHTS, CDR2 YDEGEE. The CDR3 covers 15 residues.

V gene TRBV2 combines with J gene TRBJ2-3; the match to TRBD1 covers 7 bases. Germline V gene data show CDR1 as SNHLY and CDR2 as FYNNEI. The V segment lost 9 bases and the J segment 5 bases; nucleotides outside the gene matches: 11. CDR3 length equals 14 residues. This CDR3 reads CARKTGWGIDTQYF. DNA of the CDR3: TGTGCCAGGAAGACAGGGTGGGGGATAGATACGCAGTATTTT.

The chain combines TRBV9 with TRBJ2-2, with 10 positions matching TRBD2. CDR3 length: 19 amino acids. Germline CDR1 reads SGDLS; CDR2 reads YYNGEE. The junction had 18 bases not matched to a gene; V was cut back by 0 bases and J by 10 bases. The CDR3 here is CASSVALVRGAGGREELFF. The CDR3 region has the DNA TGTGCCAGCAGCGTAGCCCTAGTCCGTGGAGCGGGAGGGCGGGAGGAGCTGTTTTTT.

V usage is TRBV19 and J usage is TRBJ2-1; TRBD2 matches 8 bases. The CDR3 extends over 15 amino acids. The V segment lost 4 bases and the J segment 6 bases; nucleotides outside the gene matches: 8. Germline values: CDR1 LNHDA, CDR2 SQIVND (reference sequence). Here the CDR3 DNA reads TGTGCCAGTAGTACGGCCGGGACTAGATCCAATGAGCAGTTCTTC. Amino acid sequence: CASSTAGTRSNEQFF.

This chain uses TRBV7-2 with TRBJ2-7; 9 bases are a match to TRBD2. Trimming cost V 5 bases and J 5 bases; bases outside gene matches: 10. This CDR3 has 15 residues. The germline CDR1 and CDR2 sequences are SGHTA and FQGNSA. CDR3 loop: CASSLPSAGGDEQYF. As DNA, the CDR3 is TGTGCCAGCAGCCTCCCCTCAGCGGGAGGTGACGAGCAGTACTTC.

The chain employs TRBV20-1 and TRBJ1-4; D not certain. Trimming pared 6 bases from V and 7 bases from J, leaving 9 bases between. Germline V gives CDR1 DFQATT, CDR2 SNEGSKA (reference sequence). The length of the CDR3 is 11 residues. The chain's CDR3 is CSASGSEKLFF. The CDR3 DNA follows: TGCAGTGCCAGCGGCAGTGAAAAACTGTTTTTT.

This sequence joins TRBV9 and TRBJ2-1; 7 nucleotides agree with TRBD1. Germline CDR1 reads SGDLS; CDR2 reads YYNGEE. This CDR3 is 14 amino acids long. Trimming took 3 bases from V and 7 from J; bases not matched to a gene: 7. The CDR3 nucleotides read TGTGCCAGCAGCGGTGGGACAGAAAAGAATGAGCAGTTCTTC. It translates to CASSGGTEKNEQFF.

V usage is TRBV5-4 and J usage is TRBJ2-7, with 7 bases that match TRBD1. Trimming removed 4 bases from V and 5 bases from J; junction bases left unmatched: 6. Per germline, CDR1 SGHNT and CDR2 YYREEE (reference sequence). CDR3 length equals 13 residues. The CDR3 nucleotides read TGTGCCAGCAGCCACGACAGGGCCAACGAGCAGTACTTC. It is translated as CASSHDRANEQYF. The complete variable domain, with remaining parts taken from reference TRBV5-4 and TRBJ2-7, reads ETGVTQSPTHLIKTRGQQVTLRCSSQSGHNTVSWYQQALGQGPQFIFQYYREEENGRGNFPPRFSGLQFPNYSSELNVNALELDDSALYLCASSHDRANEQYFGPGTRLTVT.

The V call is TRBV13, the J call TRBJ2-7; D gene uncertain. The CDR3 loop spans 15 amino acids. Germline CDR1 PRHDT, CDR2 FYEKMQ (reference sequence). V was cut by 4 bases and J by 4 bases, with 17 bases left in between. The DNA for the CDR3 is TGTGCCAGCAGCTCCCCCGGCGGATCCCGATACGAGCAGTACTTC. It specifies CASSSPGGSRYEQYF. Complete variable domain (other parts from reference TRBV13 and TRBJ2-7): AAGVIQSPRHLIKEKRETATLKCYPIPRHDTVYWYQQGPGQDPQFLISFYEKMQSDKGSIPDRFSAQQFSDYHSELNMSSLELGDSALYFCASSSPGGSRYEQYFGPGTRLTVT.

A few counts support this clone. The V call is TRBV29-1, the J call TRBJ2-3, with D maybe TRBD1 (5 bases). Germline V gene sequence: CDR1 SQVTM, CDR2 ANQGSEA. V was clipped by 0 bases and J by 0 bases, with 16 bases between them. The CDR3 sequence is 17 residues long. The CDR3 DNA reads as TGCAGCGTTGAAGATCCGACAGCTGCCCCTAGCACAGATACGCAGTATTTT. Protein: CSVEDPTAAPSTDTQYF.

The rearrangement links TRBV29-1 to TRBJ1-1, with 8 bases matching TRBD1. Germline CDR1 reads SQVTM; CDR2 reads ANQGSEA. The CDR3 contains 13 residues. With V trimmed by 6 bases and J by 1 base, 4 bases remained unmatched. The CDR3 is CSVIGQGNTEAFF. CDR3 nucleotide sequence: TGCAGCGTGATAGGACAGGGGAACACTGAAGCTTTCTTT.

This chain uses TRBV19 with TRBJ2-2, with 9 bases matching TRBD1. The CDR3 is 15 amino acids. Germline CDR1 reads LNHDA; CDR2 reads SQIVND (reference sequence). Germline trimming cut 4 bases from V and 6 bases from J; bases unmatched to any gene: 6. The CDR3 protein is CASSRPRQGAGELFF. The CDR3 DNA reads as TGTGCCAGTAGTAGACCGAGACAGGGGGCCGGGGAGCTGTTTTTT.

The CDR3 reads CASRSTSAHEQYF. Here the CDR3 DNA reads TGTGCCAGCAGATCTACTAGCGCCCACGAGCAGTACTTC. The chain carries TRBV6-5 and TRBJ2-7; 7 nucleotides line up with TRBD2. The CDR3 contains 13 residues. V shed 6 bases, J shed 5 bases, and the junction held 7 bases outside the gene matches. Germline CDR1 and CDR2: MNHEY and SVGAGI.

This clone has just one count. The rearrangement links TRBV4-1 to TRBJ1-2, with 7 positions matching TRBD1. CDR1 is MGHRA, CDR2 YSYEKL, per germline. This CDR3 spans 15 amino acids. The ends lost 0 bases at V and 2 bases at J; junction bases unmatched: 3. This chain's CDR3 is CASSQDTGENYGYTF. CDR3 DNA sequence: TGCGCCAGCAGCCAAGATACAGGGGAGAACTATGGCTACACCTTC.

CDR3 bases: TGCGCCAGCAGCTTGGGGGGGCCCCCGGACGAGCAGTACTTC. Translation gives CASSLGGPPDEQYF. The V gene is TRBV5-1, the J gene TRBJ2-7, with D tentatively TRBD1 (6 bases). There are 14 residues in the CDR3. V dropped 0 bases and J dropped 5 bases, with 12 bases sitting between them. Germline V gene data show CDR1 as SGHRS and CDR2 as YFSETQ.

The J gene is TRBJ2-3, the V gene TRBV6-1; 8 bases are shared with TRBD2. Germline values: CDR1 MNHNS, CDR2 SASEGT. V lost 7 bases to trimming and J lost 4 bases; unmatched junction nucleotides: 7. The CDR3 has 14 residues. CDR3 sequence reads: CASIPGGPPDTQYF. CDR3 DNA: TGTGCCAGCATCCCGGGGGGGCCCCCAGATACGCAGTATTTT.

Only a few counts were recorded for this clone. The V and J genes are TRBV7-2 and TRBJ2-3; TRBD2 agrees at 13 bases. CDR3 size: 16 residues. The germline CDR1 and CDR2 sequences are SGHTA and FQGNSA. The V segment lost 1 base and the J segment 8 bases; nucleotides outside the gene matches: 6. The CDR3 is CASSLVGTSGVGTQYF. DNA of the CDR3: TGTGCCAGCAGCTTAGTGGGGACTAGCGGGGTCGGTACGCAGTATTTT. Combining the CDR3 with reference TRBV7-2 and TRBJ2-3 gives the whole variable domain GAGVSQSPSNKVTEKGKDVELRCDPISGHTALYWYRQSLGQGLEFLIYFQGNSAPDKSGLPSDRFSAERTGGSVSTLTIQRTQQEDSAVYLCASSLVGTSGVGTQYFGPGTRLTVL.

The gene calls are TRBV10-1 and TRBJ2-2; D is perhaps TRBD1 (6 bases). Trimming pared 2 bases from V and 5 bases from J, leaving 12 bases between. Germline V gives CDR1 WNHNN, CDR2 SYGVQD (reference sequence). The CDR3 has 15 amino acids. CDR3 sequence (DNA): TGCGCCAGCAGTGAGACCCAACAGGGAACCGGGGAGCTGTTTTTT. Translation gives CASSETQQGTGELFF.

This clone was counted between two and nine times. The chain is built from TRBV7-9 and TRBJ1-1; D is uncertain. Per germline, CDR1 SEHNR and CDR2 FQNEAQ (reference sequence). Trimming pared 6 bases from V and 6 bases from J, leaving 8 bases between. CDR3 length equals 11 residues. The CDR3: CASSPRAEAFF. The CDR3 DNA reads TGTGCCAGCAGTCCCCGCGCTGAAGCTTTCTTT.

This clone turned up a few times. The CDR3 DNA reads TGTGCCAGCAGCGCTTCGGGGGGTCAGACTGAAGCTTTCTTT. The encoded protein is CASSASGGQTEAFF. The J gene is TRBJ1-1, the V gene TRBV5-6; tentative D call: TRBD1 (5 bases). The CDR3 contains 14 residues. V was shortened by 4 bases and J by 5 bases, with 15 bases between the two germline ends. Germline V CDR1 and CDR2: SGHDT, YYEEEE.

The J gene is TRBJ2-6, the V gene TRBV27; maybe TRBD1 (6 bases). The germline V gene has CDR1 MNHEY and CDR2 SMNVEV (reference sequence). V was clipped by 3 bases and J by 4 bases, with 16 bases between them. The CDR3 runs to 17 residues. CDR3 sequence (DNA): TGTGCCAGCAGTTTGTCGGGACAAGTGCCCGGGGCCAACGTCCTGACTTTC. The encoded protein is CASSLSGQVPGANVLTF.

The chain uses TRBV28 and TRBJ2-6; D perhaps matches TRBD1 (6 bases). CDR3 length: 15 amino acids. The germline V gene has CDR1 MDHEN and CDR2 SYDVKM. Trimming left V 4 bases short and J 2 bases short, with 9 bases between. For the CDR3, the DNA is TGTGCCAGCAGTTCCGGACAGCCTGGGGCCAACGTCCTGACTTTC. Encoded protein: CASSSGQPGANVLTF.

The V call is TRBV6-1, the J call TRBJ1-5; TRBD1 agrees at 9 bases. CDR1 and CDR2 (germline): MNHNS, SASEGT. The CDR3 covers 17 residues. Unmatched junction bases numbered 5, after V lost 0 bases and J lost 2 bases. The CDR3 is CASSEAPGQGGNQPQHF. Written as DNA, the CDR3 is TGTGCCAGCAGTGAAGCTCCGGGACAGGGAGGCAATCAGCCCCAGCATTTT.

This clone has at least ten counts. The chain links TRBV6-1 to TRBJ1-1; no clear D. Germline lookup yields CDR1 MNHNS and CDR2 SASEGT. Trimming removed 5 bases at V and 8 bases at J, with 12 bases between. The CDR3 loop spans 12 amino acids. CDR3 sequence reads: CASSPGSAEAFF. DNA of the CDR3: TGTGCCAGCAGTCCAGGCTCGGCCGAAGCTTTCTTT.

V is TRBV11-2 and J is TRBJ1-3; TRBD1 might be the D (5 bases). Germline V gene sequence: CDR1 SGHAT, CDR2 FQNNGV. CDR3 length equals 18 residues. Deletions cut 5 bases from V and 0 bases from J, with 20 bases between. CDR3 sequence reads: CASSLVTRVFTSGNTIYF. CDR3 bases: TGTGCCAGCAGCCTTGTAACCAGGGTTTTCACCTCTGGAAACACCATATATTTT.

The V gene is TRBV19, the J gene TRBJ1-6, with 8 bases identical to TRBD1. The CDR3 is 15 amino acids. Germline V gene data show CDR1 as LNHDA and CDR2 as SQIVND (reference sequence). V lost 6 bases to trimming and J lost 8 bases; unmatched junction nucleotides: 9. The CDR3: CASRRQGLGDSPLHF. The CDR3 DNA is TGTGCCAGTAGGCGACAGGGGCTCGGGGATTCACCCCTCCACTTT.

The chain employs TRBV27 and TRBJ2-5, with 12 positions matching TRBD1. Trimming cost V 6 bases and J 5 bases; bases outside gene matches: 7. The CDR3 loop spans 15 amino acids. The germline gives CDR1 MNHEY, CDR2 SMNVEV (reference sequence). The DNA for the CDR3 is TGTGCCAGCAGCCCCGGGACAGGGGGCGCGGAGACCCAGTACTTC. This encodes CASSPGTGGAETQYF.

The J gene is TRBJ2-2, the V gene TRBV6-6, with TRBD2 matching over 7 bases. Per the germline V gene, CDR1 is MNHNY and CDR2 is SVGAGI (reference sequence). The V and J ends lost 3 bases and 1 base, in that order; junction bases with no gene match: 2. The length of the CDR3 is 15 residues. CDR3 loop: CASSYPGGNTGELFF. CDR3 nucleotide sequence: TGTGCCAGCAGTTATCCGGGGGGGAACACCGGGGAGCTGTTTTTT.

The chain couples TRBV7-9 to TRBJ2-7, with a tentative D call TRBD1 (5 bases). V was pared by 4 bases and J by 7 bases, with 20 bases between. This CDR3 has 15 amino acids. Germline lookup yields CDR1 SEHNR and CDR2 FQNEAQ (reference sequence). CDR3 amino acids: CASSSRRAGIEEQYF. DNA for the CDR3: TGTGCCAGCAGCTCTCGAAGGGCAGGGATCGAGGAGCAGTACTTC.

J is TRBJ2-7 and V is TRBV6-1, with D perhaps TRBD2 (5 bases). The germline V gene has CDR1 MNHNS and CDR2 SASEGT. The CDR3 contains 13 residues. Trimming removed 5 bases at V and 7 bases at J, with 15 bases between. CDR3 protein: CASSLGSQREQYF. Here the CDR3 DNA reads TGTGCCAGCAGTCTGGGGAGTCAAAGGGAGCAGTACTTC.